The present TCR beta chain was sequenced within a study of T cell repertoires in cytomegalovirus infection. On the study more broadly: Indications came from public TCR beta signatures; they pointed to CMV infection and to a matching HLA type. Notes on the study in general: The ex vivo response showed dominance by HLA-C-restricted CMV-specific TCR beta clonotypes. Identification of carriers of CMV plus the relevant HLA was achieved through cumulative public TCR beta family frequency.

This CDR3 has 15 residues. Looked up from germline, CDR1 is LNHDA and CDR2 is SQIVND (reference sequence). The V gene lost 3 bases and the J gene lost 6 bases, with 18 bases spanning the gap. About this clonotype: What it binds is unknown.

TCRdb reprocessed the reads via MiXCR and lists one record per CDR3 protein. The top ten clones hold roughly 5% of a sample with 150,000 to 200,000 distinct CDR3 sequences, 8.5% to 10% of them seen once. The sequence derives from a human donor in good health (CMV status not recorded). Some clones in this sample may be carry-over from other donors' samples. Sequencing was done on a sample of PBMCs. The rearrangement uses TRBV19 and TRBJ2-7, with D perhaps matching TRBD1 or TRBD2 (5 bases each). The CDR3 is CASSILGRTPSEQYF. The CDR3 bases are TGTGCCAGTAGTATTTTGGGACGGACCCCTTCCGAGCAGTACTTC.